Reported below is one T cell receptor beta chain. The data stem from a study of blood T cell repertoires in COVID-19. Only in-frame clones appear in the TCRdb table, and some are missing; sequencing was by immunoSEQ multiplex PCR. The data contain around 100,000 clones, 80% to 90% of them singletons. The V and J ends lost 0 bases and 6 bases respectively, with 11 bases between them. Germline V gene data show CDR1 as PRHDT and CDR2 as FYEKMQ (reference sequence). This CDR3 is 15 amino acids long. The specimen was peripheral blood. The sequence derives from an older man with acute or convalescent COVID-19. The genes are TRBV13 and TRBJ2-2; D ambiguous. The CDR3 sequence: CASSLGAHTAGELFF. DNA of the CDR3: TGTGCCAGCAGCTTAGGTGCTCACACCGCCGGGGAGCTGTTTTTT.